The 18 T cell receptor beta chains reported below all come from one sample, sequenced in a study of blood T cell repertoires in COVID-19. The table came from immunoSEQ multiplex PCR; TCRdb's copy has only in-frame clones and leaves some out. The sample has about 35,000 clones, about 90% seen once. The sequenced sample consisted of peripheral blood. These receptor sequences come from a human donor in a cohort sampled during active COVID-19.

In its sample, this clone ranks as medium-sized. This chain links TRBV5-4 with TRBJ1-2; 8 bases are shared with TRBD1. The CDR3 runs to 15 residues. Germline V gene data show CDR1 as SGHNT and CDR2 as YYREEE (reference sequence). Unmatched junction bases numbered 5, after V lost 0 bases and J lost 4 bases. CDR3 bases: TGTGCCAGCAGCTTGGAGTCCGGGACAGGCTATGGCTACACCTTC. It yields the protein CASSLESGTGYGYTF.

This rearrangement joins TRBV4-3 to TRBJ1-1; D not certain. Germline V CDR1 and CDR2: LGHNA, YSLEER. The length of the CDR3 is 14 residues. V dropped 3 bases and J dropped 0 bases, with 8 bases sitting between them. The CDR3 spells CASSQGRLNTEAFF. In DNA, the CDR3 is TGCGCCAGCAGCCAGGGCAGATTGAACACTGAAGCTTTCTTT.

The rearrangement links TRBV19 to TRBJ2-7, with 10 bases matching TRBD1. CDR3 length equals 15 residues. CDR1 is LNHDA, CDR2 SQIVND, per germline (reference sequence). J was trimmed by 3 bases and V by 3 bases; bases with no gene match: 5. CDR3 sequence reads: CASSIRRTGGYEQYF. The CDR3 bases are TGTGCCAGTAGTATTCGGAGGACAGGGGGCTACGAGCAGTACTTC.

This chain joins TRBV19 and TRBJ1-6; 7 positions agree with TRBD1. This CDR3 has 14 amino acids. Germline-derived CDR1 and CDR2 are LNHDA and SQIVND (reference sequence). The V gene end was trimmed by 6 bases and the J gene end by 8 bases; junction bases not matched to a gene: 7. CDR3: CASRLTGVDSPLHF. As DNA, the CDR3 is TGTGCCAGTAGGTTAACAGGGGTCGATTCACCCCTCCACTTT.

This chain links TRBV7-3 with TRBJ2-7; no clear D gene. Germline CDR1 SGHTA, CDR2 FQGTGA. Deletions cut 0 bases from V and 3 bases from J, with 9 bases between. The CDR3 is 14 residues long. CDR3 protein: CASSLTSANYEQYF. The CDR3 DNA reads as TGTGCCAGCAGCTTAACAAGCGCCAACTACGAGCAGTACTTC.

This clone was found once. CDR3 coding DNA: TGTGCCAGCAGCTTAGGACAAATTGGAAACACCATATATTTT. It codes for CASSLGQIGNTIYF. The V gene is TRBV9, the J gene TRBJ1-3; TRBD1 is a possible D gene (5 bases). The CDR3 covers 14 residues. CDR1 and CDR2 from the germline V gene are SGDLS and YYNGEE. V lost 4 bases to trimming and J lost 3 bases, with 11 bases between them. Full variable domain (rest looked up from reference TRBV9 and TRBJ1-3): DSGVTQTPKHLITATGQRVTLRCSPRSGDLSVYWYQQSLDQGLQFLIQYYNGEERAKGNILERFSAQQFPDLHSELNLSSLELGDSALYFCASSLGQIGNTIYFGEGSWLTVV.

V is TRBV7-8 and J is TRBJ1-6, with 7 bases identical to TRBD1. Germline-derived CDR1 and CDR2 are SGHVS and FQNEAQ. After removal of 4 bases from V and 7 bases from J, the junction contained 7 bases not matched to a gene. This CDR3 region has 15 residues. CDR3 DNA: TGTGCCAGCAGCTCATACAGGGGCGGGAATTCACCCCTCCACTTT. This sequence encodes CASSSYRGGNSPLHF. The full variable domain, completed using reference TRBV7-8 and TRBJ1-6, is GAGVSQSPRYKVAKRGQDVALRCDPISGHVSLFWYQQALGQGPEFLTYFQNEAQLDKSGLPSDRFFAERPEGSVSTLKIQRTQQEDSAVYLCASSSYRGGNSPLHFGNGTRLTVT.

This chain joins TRBV18 and TRBJ2-6, with TRBD1 identical over 7 bases. The CDR3 is made up of 20 amino acids. J gave up 0 bases and V 2 bases, and 13 bases lay outside the gene matches. Germline values: CDR1 KGHSH, CDR2 LQKENI. DNA of the CDR3: TGTGCCAGCTCACCAATATCCGCCGGGACAGCCAACTCTGGGGCCAACGTCCTGACTTTC. Protein: CASSPISAGTANSGANVLTF.

Points on this clone: One junction end does not reproduce the germline sequence, and a read error may be involved. The genes are TRBV7-7 and TRBJ2-7; TRBD2 matches at 8 bases. The germline V gene encodes CDR1 SSHAT and CDR2 FNYEAQ (reference sequence). The CDR3 is 20 residues long. The DNA of the CDR3 is TGTGCTAGCAGCCCCGAGCATGGCAGCGGGCCTCGGGGGGGTCTTTACGAGCAGTACTTC. This codes for CASSPEHGSGPRGGLYEQYF.

The rearrangement joins TRBV3-1 (or the pseudogene TRBV3-2) to TRBJ2-5; weak D call: TRBD1 (5 bases). V was clipped by 5 bases and J by 4 bases, with 20 bases between them. The CDR3 spans 16 residues. CDR1 LGHDT and CDR2 YNNKEL come from the germline V gene (reference sequence). The DNA for the CDR3 is TGTGCCAGCAGCGGATTTCAGGGTGGGTCGAGAGAGACCCAGTACTTC. Translating it yields CASSGFQGGSRETQYF.

This clone was seen only once. The chain couples TRBV29-1 to TRBJ2-1; TRBD2 aligns across 8 bases. There are 15 residues in the CDR3. Germline trimming cut 4 bases from V and 5 bases from J; bases unmatched to any gene: 10. CDR1 and CDR2 (germline): SQVTM, ANQGSEA. For the CDR3, the DNA is TGCAGCGTTGCGGGGGGGGCTCACGGGAACAATGAGCAGTTCTTC. This gives the protein CSVAGGAHGNNEQFF.

The rearrangement joins TRBV5-4 to TRBJ1-6, with D maybe TRBD1 (5 bases). Trimming removed 2 bases at V and 8 bases at J, with 11 bases between. CDR1 and CDR2 (germline): SGHNT, YYREEE (reference sequence). The CDR3 runs to 14 residues. The CDR3 bases are TGTGCCAGCAGCTTTCCGGGGGTTCATTCACCCCTCCACTTT. Its protein product is CASSFPGVHSPLHF.

The chain uses TRBV19 and TRBJ2-3; tentative D call: TRBD1 (6 bases). Trimming pared 10 bases from V and 2 bases from J, leaving 22 bases between. This CDR3 is built from 16 residues. Per germline, CDR1 LNHDA and CDR2 SQIVND (reference sequence). The CDR3 region has the DNA TGTGCCACTACCCCTACTACAGGGCTCCCCACAGATACGCAGTATTTT. Protein product: CATTPTTGLPTDTQYF.

V and J are TRBV5-5 and TRBJ2-3; 7 nucleotides align to TRBD1. CDR1 is SGHKS and CDR2 is YYEKEE in the germline V gene (reference sequence). The V and J ends lost 0 bases and 3 bases, in that order; junction bases with no gene match: 7. The CDR3 runs to 16 residues. CDR3: CASSLGDSLRTDTQYF. The CDR3, as DNA: TGTGCCAGCAGCTTGGGGGACAGCCTAAGGACAGATACGCAGTATTTT.

The chain carries TRBV7-6 and TRBJ1-3, with TRBD1 matching over 9 bases. This CDR3 has 17 amino acids. V shed 5 bases and J 4 bases; nucleotides not matched to a gene: 12. Germline-derived CDR1 and CDR2 are SGHVS and FNYEAQ. Written as DNA, the CDR3 is TGTGCCAGCAGCAAAACCGGGACAGGGATGAGGGGAAACACCATATATTTT. This encodes CASSKTGTGMRGNTIYF.

The gene calls are TRBV7-6 and TRBJ2-7, with 9 positions matching TRBD2. This CDR3 spans 14 amino acids. The germline V gene has CDR1 SGHVS and CDR2 FNYEAQ. V gave up 4 bases and J gave up 4 bases; unmatched junction bases: 5. As DNA, the CDR3 is TGTGCCAGCAGCTCGTTAGCGGGGGTATACGAGCAGTACTTC. The encoded protein is CASSSLAGVYEQYF.

The count of this clone is one. The chain employs TRBV6-5 and TRBJ1-5; tentative D call: TRBD1 (5 bases). Trimming shortened V by 5 bases and J by 5 bases, and 10 bases separated the two germline ends. Germline V CDR1 and CDR2: MNHEY, SVGAGI. This CDR3 contains 13 residues. The CDR3 loop reads CASSRTSYQPQHF. The CDR3 region has the DNA TGTGCCAGCAGTCGGACATCCTATCAGCCCCAGCATTTT.

V gene TRBV12-3 or TRBV12-4 combines with J gene TRBJ1-4; unclear D gene. The CDR3 is 13 amino acids. V was clipped by 3 bases and J by 8 bases, with 10 bases between them. In nucleotides, the CDR3 is TGTGCCAGCAGTTTCGGGAGGAGGGAAAAACTGTTTTTT. Translation: CASSFGRREKLFF.